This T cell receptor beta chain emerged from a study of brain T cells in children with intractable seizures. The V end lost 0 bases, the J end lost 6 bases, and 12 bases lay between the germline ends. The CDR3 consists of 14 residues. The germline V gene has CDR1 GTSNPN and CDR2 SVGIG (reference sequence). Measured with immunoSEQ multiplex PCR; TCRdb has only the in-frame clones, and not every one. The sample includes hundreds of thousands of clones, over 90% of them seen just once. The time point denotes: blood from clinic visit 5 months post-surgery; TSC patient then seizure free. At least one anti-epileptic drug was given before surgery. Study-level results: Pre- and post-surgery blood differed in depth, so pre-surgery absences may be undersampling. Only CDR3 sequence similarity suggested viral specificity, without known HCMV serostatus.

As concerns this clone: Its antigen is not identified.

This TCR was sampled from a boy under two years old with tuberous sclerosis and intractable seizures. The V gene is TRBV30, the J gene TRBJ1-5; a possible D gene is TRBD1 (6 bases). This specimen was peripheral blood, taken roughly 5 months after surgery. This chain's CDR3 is CAWSVEGGGQPQHF. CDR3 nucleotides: TGTGCCTGGAGTGTGGAGGGGGGAGGTCAGCCCCAGCATTTT.